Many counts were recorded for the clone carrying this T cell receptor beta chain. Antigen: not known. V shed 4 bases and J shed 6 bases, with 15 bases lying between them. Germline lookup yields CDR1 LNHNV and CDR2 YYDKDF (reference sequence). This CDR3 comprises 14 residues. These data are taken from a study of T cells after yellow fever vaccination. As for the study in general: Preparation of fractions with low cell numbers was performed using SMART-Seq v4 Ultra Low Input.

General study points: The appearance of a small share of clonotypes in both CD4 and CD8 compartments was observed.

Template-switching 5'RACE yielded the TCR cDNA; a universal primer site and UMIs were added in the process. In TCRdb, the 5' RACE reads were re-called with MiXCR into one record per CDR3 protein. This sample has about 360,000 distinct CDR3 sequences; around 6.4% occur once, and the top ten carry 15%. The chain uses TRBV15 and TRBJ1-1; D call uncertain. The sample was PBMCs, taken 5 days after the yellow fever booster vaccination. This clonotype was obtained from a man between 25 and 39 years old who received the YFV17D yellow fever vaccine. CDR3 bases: TGTGCCACCAGCATCGGCGGCAGGTCAGCTGAAGCTTTCTTT. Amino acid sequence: CATSIGGRSAEAFF.